This T cell receptor (beta chain) was profiled in a study of patients with pleural tuberculosis. TCRdb used MiXCR to reprocess the reads, holding one entry per CDR3 protein. The table shows under 30,000 distinct CDR3 sequences, with about 20% occurring only once. This clonotype was observed a few times. This CDR3 region has 14 residues. Germline V gives CDR1 SGHTA, CDR2 FQGNSA. V was shortened by 1 base and J by 2 bases, with 9 bases between the two germline ends. This TCR was recovered from a human donor with pleural tuberculosis. Specimen: peripheral blood. The chain employs TRBV7-2 and TRBJ2-7; D might be TRBD1 (5 bases). CDR3 residues: CASSLEEGAYEQYF. The CDR3 DNA follows: TGTGCCAGCAGCTTAGAAGAAGGGGCCTACGAGCAGTACTTC.